This entry concerns a single TCR beta chain. The treatment denotes: about 20 received Ad26.COV2.S at low or high dose, single or two shots; about five received placebo; per-sample allocation not given. The investigators took samples on day 63 after the first vaccine or placebo injection. This sample is drawn from a study of Ad26.COV2.S vaccination and SARS-CoV-2 variants. Study at large: Recipients of Ad26.COV2.S got it intramuscularly, once or twice 56 days apart.

Method: immunoSEQ multiplex PCR; TCRdb's copy keeps in-frame clones and lacks some. The repertoire includes hundreds of thousands of clones, 89% of them detected once, and approximately 1.5% sits in the top ten. Trimming removed 3 bases at V and 2 bases at J, with 5 bases between. In germline, CDR1 is MNHEY, CDR2 SVGEGT. The CDR3 extends over 13 amino acids. The starting material was peripheral blood, obtained in a trial of Ad26.COV2.S vaccine versus placebo. V is TRBV6-2 or TRBV6-3 and J is TRBJ1-5; D gene uncertain. This clonotype was obtained from a person aged 18-65 years who received the Ad26.COV2.S COVID-19 vaccine or a placebo. CDR3 nucleotide sequence: TGTGCCAGCAGTTATAGGGGCAATCAGCCCCAGCATTTT. This sequence encodes CASSYRGNQPQHF.